This TCR beta chain came from a study of shared clonotypes between healthy human individuals (dated by TCRdb to between 2020 and 2021). A note on the overall study: A couple of women and a few men aged 18 to 49 years were included in the cohort. For each donor, three plates each were used for CD4 naive and CD4 memory, two plates were used for CD8 naive, and one plate was used for CD8 memory. The study deeply sequenced blood TCR repertoires of about 5 healthy adults to estimate repertoire size and the extent of clonotype sharing between individuals. Different laboratories and diverse techniques were used to prepare libraries and sequence TCR repertoires, to increase sequencing depth and limit assay-specific biases. Per donor, leukapheresis produced somewhere between about 0.9 and 9.5 billion PBMCs.

The germline V gene supplies CDR1 SGHRS and CDR2 YFSETQ. Spanning cysteine to phenylalanine, the CDR3 consists of 16 amino acids. Just the 48-base CDR3 DNA is kept, in frame starting at base 1. V is trimmed back by 0 bases and J by 4 bases, and the junction contains 6 bases that no gene match accounts for. For the CD8 naive samples, CD45RO-negative cells were positively selected for CCR7, yielding a CD45RA+CCR7+ population from which TemRA cells were excluded. The donors were healthy, HIV-negative adults with no recently reported acute infections or vaccinations. Every donor was a Caucasian adult residing in Nashville, Tennessee, USA. After blood collection by leukapheresis, PBMCs were isolated using Ficoll-Histopaque density gradient centrifugation and then cryopreserved in the vapor phase of liquid nitrogen. Purity and quantity of every magnetically sorted T cell population were checked by analytical flow cytometry. Genomic DNA was isolated from each sorted fraction and quantified by UV absorbance on a Nanodrop 2000c.

Using the deep immunoSEQ assay, multiplex PCR amplified TCR CDR3 regions from genomic DNA. Extracted genomic DNA from each cell subset was distributed evenly across all wells of several immunoSEQ 96-well plates, and each plate was treated as a replicate. For sorted subsets, 200 to 250 ng of genomic DNA, equivalent to some 30,000 T cell genomes, went into each replicate PCR. Purified libraries were measured with a Qubit 3.0 fluorometer, size-checked on a Bioanalyzer 2100, and measured again with the KAPA Library Quantification kit. Every immunoSEQ 96-well plate was sequenced on a dedicated single-read 150-cycle Illumina NextSeq 550 flow cell. On the study's bioinformatics: Because only junctional sequences without quality scores were contained in the immunoSEQ output, filtering matching that applied to full-length reads could not be performed. Sequences were annotated with PyIR, a Python wrapper for IgBLAST v1.9, using IMGT germline references to assign V/J genes and CDR3. Reads were filtered out if the reads had weak V/J assignments (E-value above 1e-6), no CDR3, stop codons, out-of-frame junctions, or ambiguous translated residues. A V3J clonotype was defined by an identical inferred V gene, J gene, and CDR3 amino acid sequence. To compute the percentage overlap between repertoires, the number of shared unique clonotypes was divided by the size of the smaller repertoire. Repertoire richness was assessed with RTK rarefaction, the Chao1 estimator, and Recon v2.1 estimates of unobserved clonotypes. For all TCRbeta clonotypes obtained by the gDNA method from a handful of donors, generation probabilities were computed with OLGA. The immuneACCESS repertoire file appears here via TCRdb, limited to in-frame rearrangements. These files lack a portion of the clones; in checked studies, under half of the deficit traces to unresolved V genes, and the cause of the others is not known. The D gene and trimming were derived from the DNA, and the V and J assignments and clone size from that table. The sample contains roughly 2,000,000 clones, 85% to 95% of them found a single time. The top ten hold 1% to 1.5% of the sample.

This clone was picked up one time. Its antigen is currently not known. Base qualities were left out, and no much larger clone turns up one base away. Paper-wide results and their limitations: Clonotypes shared by all four sorted-subset donors showed higher generation probabilities than non-shared clonotypes. The small number of donors limited the genetic and exposure-history diversity represented. Sharing across several donors was observed for 4.5% to 6.5% of naive CD4, about 3.2% of naive CD8, over 2% of memory CD4, and roughly 0.43% of memory CD8 clonotypes. Incomplete sequencing was indicated by rarefaction of sorted-subset datasets, despite the large sequencing depth. Naive subsets generally had larger estimated clonotype richness than memory subsets did. Only blood was sampled, and tissue TCR repertoires likely differ from those in blood. Pairwise subsampling led to the expectation that sequencing depth would affect the degree of clonotype sharing among donors.

The sequencing sample was made of naive CD8+ T cells sorted from blood. According to the study, the label for this sample's cell subset or site signals: CD45RA+CCR7+. The clonotype comes from a man younger than 35 in good health. The chain couples TRBV5-1 to TRBJ2-2; 7 central bases correspond to TRBD2. The CDR3: CASSLGASGPTGELFF. The bases read TGCGCCAGCAGCTTGGGGGCTAGCGGACCCACCGGGGAGCTGTTTTTT.